A single sample is the source of the 22 T cell receptor beta chains below, sequenced in a study of shared clonotypes between healthy human individuals. Clones were sequenced by immunoSEQ multiplex PCR, and TCRdb holds only the in-frame ones, with some missing. The sample yields around 640,000 clones, about 95% seen once. Terminally differentiated effector memory CD45RA+ cells were left out of the naive CD8 fraction, which was CD45RO-negative and positively selected for CCR7. The material sequenced was naive CD8+ T cells sorted from blood. Source of these receptors: a woman aged 30 to 39 in good health.

J is TRBJ2-7 and V is TRBV28, with a possible D match to TRBD2 (5 bases). Trimming removed 2 bases from V and 0 bases from J, with 8 bases in between. The CDR3 is 14 amino acids. From germline, CDR1 is MDHEN and CDR2 SYDVKM. The CDR3 reads CASSLLANSYEQYF. The CDR3 DNA is TGTGCCAGCAGTTTACTAGCTAACTCCTACGAGCAGTACTTC.

The gene calls are TRBV27 and TRBJ2-1; TRBD2 agrees at 7 bases. CDR3 length equals 15 residues. Germline CDR1 and CDR2: MNHEY and SMNVEV (reference sequence). Trimming removed 6 bases from V and 0 bases from J; junction bases left unmatched: 5. The CDR3 region has the DNA TGTGCCAGCAGGTCTGGCGGGAGCTCCTACAATGAGCAGTTCTTC. Its protein product is CASRSGGSSYNEQFF.

The chain is built from TRBV9 and TRBJ2-7, with TRBD2 as a possible D gene (6 bases). V lost 1 base, J lost 4 bases, and 12 bases lay in between. Germline loops: CDR1 SGDLS, CDR2 YYNGEE. There are 14 residues in the CDR3. The CDR3: CASSVTGSKYEQYF. The CDR3 DNA reads TGTGCCAGCAGCGTAACCGGGAGTAAGTACGAGCAGTACTTC.

This chain connects TRBV27 to TRBJ2-1, with D perhaps matching TRBD1 or TRBD2 (5 bases each). With 6 bases removed from V and 3 bases from J, the gap between germline ends came to 9 bases. The CDR3 has 13 residues. The germline V gene encodes CDR1 MNHEY and CDR2 SMNVEV (reference sequence). For the CDR3, the DNA is TGTGCCAGCAGATGGGACGGCTACAATGAGCAGTTCTTC. This encodes CASRWDGYNEQFF.

This clone was counted between two and nine times. The chain uses TRBV7-9 and TRBJ1-1; D is uncertain. Looked up from germline, CDR1 is SEHNR and CDR2 is FQNEAQ (reference sequence). Trimming removed 3 bases from V and 1 base from J, with 12 bases in between. The CDR3 runs to 15 residues. The CDR3 DNA sequence: TGTGCCAGCAGCTTTATCGGTGGGAAGAACACTGAAGCTTTCTTT. Residues: CASSFIGGKNTEAFF.

J is TRBJ2-1 and V is TRBV2; TRBD2 aligns across 8 bases. The CDR3 has 17 amino acids. V dropped 4 bases and J dropped 6; count of bases not matched to a gene: 14. Germline V gene sequence: CDR1 SNHLY, CDR2 FYNNEI. As DNA, the CDR3 is TGTGCCAGCAGTGGACGGTCGGGAGGGCCCTCGGGCAATGAGCAGTTCTTC. This translates into CASSGRSGGPSGNEQFF.

In its sample, this clone was seen a few times. The rearrangement uses TRBV7-3 and TRBJ2-3; D not resolved. The germline gives CDR1 SGHTA, CDR2 FQGTGA. V lost 3 bases to trimming and J lost 1 base, with 8 bases between them. The CDR3 extends over 14 amino acids. The CDR3 is CASSFNQGTDTQYF. The DNA of the CDR3 is TGTGCCAGCAGCTTTAATCAGGGCACAGATACGCAGTATTTT.

The rearrangement links TRBV4-1 to TRBJ2-2; TRBD2 matches at 8 bases. The germline CDR1 and CDR2 sequences are MGHRA and YSYEKL. The CDR3 loop spans 18 amino acids. The V gene end was trimmed by 1 base and the J gene end by 0 bases; junction bases not matched to a gene: 7. CDR3 loop: CASSQGKRETPNTGELFF. DNA of the CDR3: TGCGCCAGCAGCCAAGGGAAGCGGGAGACGCCGAACACCGGGGAGCTGTTTTTT.

J is TRBJ1-1 and V is TRBV5-6; tentatively, D is TRBD1 (6 bases). Germline CDR1 and CDR2: SGHDT and YYEEEE. The CDR3 loop spans 15 amino acids. The ends were cut back, 0 bases at V and 2 bases at J, with 11 bases in the middle. The CDR3 nucleotides read TGTGCCAGCAGCTTGGGGCCAGGGGCTAACACTGAAGCTTTCTTT. This translates into CASSLGPGANTEAFF.

The chain couples TRBV7-9 to TRBJ2-5; perhaps TRBD2 as D (5 bases). Germline V gives CDR1 SEHNR, CDR2 FQNEAQ (reference sequence). The germline V and J ends were trimmed by 1 base and 5 bases, with 11 bases remaining between them. The CDR3 spans 14 residues. The CDR3 DNA is TGTGCCAGCAGCTTAGACGGCGGAGGTGAGACCCAGTACTTC. It codes for CASSLDGGGETQYF.

The chain is built from TRBV7-2 and TRBJ2-2, with a weak D call TRBD2 (5 bases). The germline gives CDR1 SGHTA, CDR2 FQGNSA. CDR3 size: 16 residues. V dropped 2 bases and J dropped 3 bases, with 13 bases sitting between them. The CDR3 sequence: CASSLLEGWYTGELFF. The CDR3 region has the DNA TGTGCCAGCAGCTTACTAGAGGGATGGTACACCGGGGAGCTGTTTTTT. Filled out from reference TRBV7-2 and TRBJ2-2, the complete variable domain reads GAGVSQSPSNKVTEKGKDVELRCDPISGHTALYWYRQSLGQGLEFLIYFQGNSAPDKSGLPSDRFSAERTGGSVSTLTIQRTQQEDSAVYLCASSLLEGWYTGELFFGEGSRLTVL.

The chain is built from TRBV9 and TRBJ2-7, with 8 bases that match TRBD2. CDR1 and CDR2 from the germline V gene are SGDLS and YYNGEE. The CDR3 sequence is 15 residues long. V lost 0 bases and J lost 2; bases outside the gene matches: 4. The CDR3 DNA follows: TGTGCCAGCAGCGTAGCGGGGGGGCCGACCTACGAGCAGTACTTC. It codes for CASSVAGGPTYEQYF.

V and J are TRBV4-1 and TRBJ2-1; D gene unclear. Trimming took off 6 bases at V and 4 bases at J, with 16 bases between the two ends. Germline values: CDR1 MGHRA, CDR2 YSYEKL. CDR3 length: 15 amino acids. The CDR3: CASRFYPELYNEQFF. The CDR3 DNA reads as TGCGCCAGCAGGTTCTACCCCGAACTTTACAATGAGCAGTTCTTC.

The chain links TRBV19 to TRBJ1-5, with unresolved D. Per the germline V gene, CDR1 is LNHDA and CDR2 is SQIVND (reference sequence). Between the trimmed V and J ends, which lost 0 bases and 6 bases, there was a span of 6 bases. The length of the CDR3 is 13 residues. The CDR3 DNA reads TGTGCCAGTAGTATAGACAGCCCTCAGCCCCAGCATTTT. It is translated as CASSIDSPQPQHF.

CDR3 in amino acids: CASSYRVGSPLHF. The CDR3 coding sequence is TGTGCCAGCAGTTACAGGGTGGGGTCACCCCTCCACTTT. The rearrangement joins TRBV28 to TRBJ1-6, with D possibly TRBD1 on 6 matching bases. Trimming cost V 4 bases and J 10 bases, with 11 bases left between them. The CDR3 has 13 residues. The germline V gene has CDR1 MDHEN and CDR2 SYDVKM.

This clone showed up just once. V usage is TRBV28 and J usage is TRBJ1-1; D is uncertain. Germline values: CDR1 MDHEN, CDR2 SYDVKM. Trimming shortened V by 6 bases and J by 7 bases, and 15 bases separated the two germline ends. The CDR3 has 13 residues. The CDR3 loop reads CASRYFQANEAFF. The DNA of the CDR3 is TGTGCCAGCAGGTACTTCCAAGCCAATGAAGCTTTCTTT.

The J gene is TRBJ1-2, the V gene TRBV29-1; a weak D match, TRBD1 (6 bases). V was shortened by 6 bases and J by 3 bases, with 14 bases between the two germline ends. CDR1 and CDR2 from the germline V gene are SQVTM and ANQGSEA. The CDR3 is 13 residues long. The DNA for the CDR3 is TGCAGCGTAGAGGCGGGGGCAGACTATGGCTACACCTTC. Its protein product is CSVEAGADYGYTF.

The chain couples TRBV28 to TRBJ1-5, with TRBD1 matching over 8 bases. CDR1 is MDHEN, CDR2 SYDVKM, per germline. The CDR3 extends over 16 amino acids. After removal of 2 bases from V and 0 bases from J, the junction contained 3 bases not matched to a gene. The CDR3 DNA reads as TGTGCCAGCAGTTTACACAGGGGGAGTAGCAATCAGCCCCAGCATTTT. Translated: CASSLHRGSSNQPQHF.

This chain connects TRBV4-1 to TRBJ1-4, with D hard to call. V lost 3 bases, J lost 5 bases, and 16 bases lay in between. CDR1 and CDR2 (germline): MGHRA, YSYEKL. The CDR3 consists of 16 residues. CDR3 sequence: CASSQPSFSLNEKLFF. The CDR3 DNA is TGCGCCAGCAGCCAGCCCAGCTTCTCTCTAAATGAAAAACTGTTTTTT.

A single count supports this clone. The chain is built from TRBV5-6 and TRBJ2-1; no reliable D call. Germline CDR1 SGHDT, CDR2 YYEEEE. The CDR3 runs 12 residues. The germline V and J ends were trimmed by 1 base and 5 bases, with 4 bases remaining between them. The DNA of the CDR3 is TGTGCCAGCAGCTTGTACCACAATGAGCAGTTCTTC. Its translation: CASSLYHNEQFF.

The V call is TRBV4-1, the J call TRBJ2-7; 8 bases map to TRBD1. Per the germline V gene, CDR1 is MGHRA and CDR2 is YSYEKL. Trimming took 0 bases from V and 0 from J; bases not matched to a gene: 7. The length of the CDR3 is 17 residues. The CDR3 DNA reads TGCGCCAGCAGCCAAGATCTGGAGACAGGGGCCTCCTACGAGCAGTACTTC. It translates to CASSQDLETGASYEQYF.

The chain has TRBV19 and TRBJ1-5; tentatively, D is TRBD1 (6 bases). Germline V gives CDR1 LNHDA, CDR2 SQIVND (reference sequence). CDR3 length equals 15 residues. V lost 0 bases and J 6 bases, leaving 12 bases between the germline ends. For the CDR3, the DNA is TGTGCCAGTAGTATAGATCAACAGGGTAGTCAGCCCCAGCATTTT. Translated, it gives CASSIDQQGSQPQHF. Looking up the rest from reference TRBV19 and TRBJ1-5 gives the full variable domain: DGGITQSPKYLFRKEGQNVTLSCEQNLNHDAMYWYRQDPGQGLRLIYYSQIVNDFQKGDIAEGYSVSREKKESFPLTVTSAQKNPTAFYLCASSIDQQGSQPQHFGDGTRLSIL.